These 24 T cell receptor beta chains share one sample of origin, sequenced in a study of human T cells and chemical hapten exposure. Described time point: patch test 1, 2 weeks after DPC sensitization. Stated treatment: therapeutic diphenylcyclopropenone sensitization with weekly scalp DPC. Each CDR3 protein gets one entry after TCRdb re-called the RACE reads with MiXCR. The sample holds about 120,000 distinct CDR3 sequences, roughly 13% seen once. The sequencing here drew on whole blood, taken in connection with sensitization to the hapten diphenylcyclopropenone (DPC). These receptors were collected from a man between 18 and 35 years old with alopecia areata. Some clones in this sample may be carry-over from other donors' samples.

Ten or more counts support this clonotype. CDR3 bases: TGTGCCAGCGGCTCTGACGAGACCCAGTACTTC. As protein: CASGSDETQYF. This chain connects TRBV7-6 to TRBJ2-5; D call uncertain. Trimming left V 8 bases short and J 5 bases short, with 9 bases between. This CDR3 has 11 residues. CDR1 is SGHVS, CDR2 FNYEAQ, per germline. The full variable domain, rest sourced from reference TRBV7-6 and TRBJ2-5, is GAGVSQSPRYKVTKRGQDVALRCDPISGHVSLYWYRQALGQGPEFLTYFNYEAQQDKSGLPNDRFSAERPEGSISTLTIQRTEQRDSAMYRCASGSDETQYFGPGTRLLVL.

This clonotype showed up just a few times. The genes are TRBV12-3 or TRBV12-4 and TRBJ1-6, with D possibly matching TRBD1 (5 bases). The CDR3 extends over 15 amino acids. The V gene lost 7 bases and the J gene lost 14 bases, with 24 bases spanning the gap. The CDR3 region is CASKTGPGPGGALHF. CDR3 nucleotides: TGTGCCAGCAAAACCGGGCCAGGACCCGGGGGGGCCCTCCACTTT.

This clonotype was counted a few times. The genes are TRBV24-1 and TRBJ2-3, with D unresolved. V dropped 4 bases and J dropped 2 bases, with 6 bases sitting between them. The germline gives CDR1 KGHDR, CDR2 SFDVKD. This CDR3 contains 13 residues. The CDR3 spells CATSEPFTDTQYF. The CDR3 region has the DNA TGTGCCACCAGTGAGCCGTTCACAGATACGCAGTATTTT.

This clonotype was observed a handful of times. V and J are TRBV4-1 and TRBJ1-1, with 7 bases matching TRBD1. Germline-derived CDR1 and CDR2 are MGHRA and YSYEKL. The CDR3 is 15 amino acids. V was clipped by 4 bases and J by 5 bases; unmatched bases: 10. The CDR3 reads CASSPRDSGTTEAFF. The CDR3 DNA reads TGCGCCAGCAGCCCCCGGGACAGTGGTACGACTGAAGCTTTCTTT.

The rearrangement links TRBV7-2 to TRBJ1-2; D is uncertain. With 0 bases removed from V and 0 bases from J, the gap between germline ends came to 8 bases. Germline CDR1 reads SGHTA; CDR2 reads FQGNSA. The CDR3 totals 15 residues. The CDR3 DNA follows: TGTGCCAGCAGCTTAGCGCGGGAAGCTAACTATGGCTACACCTTC. Its protein is CASSLAREANYGYTF.

This clonotype was seen a handful of times. CDR3 region: CASSEDRGRYYGYTF. CDR3 coding DNA: TGTGCCAGCAGCGAAGACAGGGGGAGGTACTATGGCTACACCTTC. The V call is TRBV21-1, the J call TRBJ1-2; the D call in the table, TRBD1, was not verified against the DNA. TRBV21-1 is tagged as a pseudogene. The CDR3 is 15 residues long.

This clonotype was seen only a few times. The CDR3 region is CASSPPGLSYNEQFF. The CDR3 DNA sequence: TGTGCCAGCAGCCCTCCGGGACTTTCCTACAATGAGCAGTTCTTC. The chain recombines TRBV11-2 with TRBJ2-1, with a weak D call TRBD2 (6 bases). Germline V gene sequence: CDR1 SGHAT, CDR2 FQNNGV. With 5 bases removed from V and 1 base from J, the gap between germline ends came to 12 bases. The CDR3 length is 15 residues.

This clonotype was counted many times. V is TRBV29-1 and J is TRBJ2-5; TRBD2 is a possible D gene (6 bases). The CDR3 spans 12 residues. The germline V gene encodes CDR1 SQVTM and CDR2 ANQGSEA. The V gene lost 8 bases and the J gene lost 2 bases, with 12 bases spanning the gap. The DNA of the CDR3 is TGCAGCTGCCGCGGGGTACAAGAGACCCAGTACTTC. It yields the protein CSCRGVQETQYF.

This clonotype was seen many times. The chain recombines TRBV29-1 with TRBJ2-7; 13 nucleotides align to TRBD2. The CDR3 covers 15 residues. The ends lost 1 base at V and 6 bases at J; junction bases unmatched: 6. CDR1 and CDR2 from the germline V gene are SQVTM and ANQGSEA. CDR3 in DNA: TGCAGCGTTGAAGGGACTAGCGGGGGTGGTTTCGAGCAGTACTTC. Translating gives CSVEGTSGGGFEQYF.

This clonotype was observed many times. The chain uses TRBV7-8 and TRBJ2-7; 12 bases match TRBD2. V gave up 5 bases and J gave up 7 bases; unmatched junction bases: 3. In germline, CDR1 is SGHVS, CDR2 FQNEAQ. The CDR3 totals 13 residues. The CDR3 nucleotides read TGTGCCAGCAGCGCCGGACTAGCGGGGGAGCAGTACGTC. Amino acids: CASSAGLAGEQYV.

There are a few counts of this clonotype. V gene TRBV29-1 combines with J gene TRBJ2-3; D not resolved. The CDR3 is 14 residues long. Trimming removed 3 bases at V and 4 bases at J, with 14 bases between. Germline CDR1 is SQVTM and CDR2 is ANQGSEA. The CDR3 reads CSVDVGPLPDTQYF. CDR3 bases: TGCAGCGTTGATGTAGGGCCACTCCCAGATACGCAGTATTTT.

The chain links TRBV2 to TRBJ1-1; D not certain. The CDR3 has 14 amino acids. V was pared by 8 bases and J by 1 base, with 14 bases between. CDR1 is SNHLY, CDR2 FYNNEI, per germline. The CDR3 region is CASDAFPSNTEAFF. The DNA for the CDR3 is TGTGCCAGCGATGCCTTTCCTTCGAACACTGAAGCTTTCTTT.

This clonotype was recorded a few times. This chain joins TRBV6-5 and TRBJ2-1; 11 nucleotides match TRBD2. Unmatched junction bases numbered 10, after V lost 5 bases and J lost 10 bases. This CDR3 has 15 amino acids. CDR1 is MNHEY, CDR2 SVGAGI, per germline. DNA for the CDR3: TGTGCCAGCAGTGCCGGGACTAGCGGTCACACGGAGCAGTTCTTC. It encodes CASSAGTSGHTEQFF.

The chain is built from TRBV7-9 and TRBJ2-2; D assignment may be TRBD1 or TRBD2 (5 bases each). CDR3 size: 17 residues. Germline loops: CDR1 SEHNR, CDR2 FQNEAQ (reference sequence). Trimming left V 6 bases short and J 0 bases short, with 17 bases between. CDR3 in DNA: TGTGCCAGCAGTGATACGCAGGGAGTCGCGAACACCGGGGAGCTGTTTTTT. Translation gives CASSDTQGVANTGELFF.

This clonotype was counted between two and nine times. This sequence joins TRBV11-2 and TRBJ2-3; D not resolved. V was cut by 4 bases and J by 6 bases, with 8 bases left in between. Germline V gene data show CDR1 as SGHAT and CDR2 as FQNNGV. The CDR3 length is 12 residues. The CDR3 DNA sequence: TGTGCCAGCAGCTCCTACCGGGATACGCAGTATTTT. Translated, it gives CASSSYRDTQYF. Full variable domain (rest looked up from reference TRBV11-2 and TRBJ2-3): EAGVAQSPRYKIIEKRQSVAFWCNPISGHATLYWYQQILGQGPKLLIQFQNNGVVDDSQLPKDRFSAERLKGVDSTLKIQPAKLEDSAVYLCASSSYRDTQYFGPGTRLTVL.

The gene calls are TRBV5-1 and TRBJ2-5, with 7 bases that match TRBD2. CDR3 length equals 14 residues. Germline trimming cut 4 bases from V and 3 bases from J; bases unmatched to any gene: 6. Germline-derived CDR1 and CDR2 are SGHRS and YFSETQ. The CDR3 is CASSRPGGKETQYF. The CDR3 bases are TGCGCCAGCAGCCGACCGGGGGGAAAAGAGACCCAGTACTTC.

This clonotype has only a few counts. Here the CDR3 reads CASRGPSAELFF. The CDR3 DNA sequence: TGTGCCTCTCGCGGCCCCTCGGCGGAGCTGTTTTTT. The V gene is TRBV7-9, the J gene TRBJ2-2; D not resolved. The length of the CDR3 is 12 residues. Trimming pared 11 bases from V and 10 bases from J, leaving 17 bases between. CDR1 SEHNR and CDR2 FQNEAQ come from the germline V gene (reference sequence).

This clonotype was picked up a small number of times. The chain joins TRBV11-1 to TRBJ1-1; possibly TRBD1 for D (6 bases). V lost 4 bases and J lost 7, with 13 bases in between. The CDR3 runs to 13 residues. CDR1 is SGHAT and CDR2 is FQDESV in the germline V gene (reference sequence). CDR3 coding DNA: TGTGCCAGCAGCTATGACAGGTATTTTGAAGCTTTCTTT. It specifies CASSYDRYFEAFF.

This clonotype was picked up a small number of times. This chain links TRBV6-2 or TRBV6-3 with TRBJ1-2, with 7 positions matching TRBD1. The CDR3 consists of 12 residues. V lost 5 bases, J lost 4 bases, and 1 base stayed unmatched. Germline V lookup: CDR1 MNHEY, CDR2 SVGEGT. CDR3: CASSGTVYGYTF. The CDR3 DNA reads TGTGCCAGCAGTGGGACAGTCTATGGCTACACCTTC.

The chain is built from TRBV29-1 and TRBJ2-2, with D perhaps matching TRBD1 (6 bases). Germline values: CDR1 SQVTM, CDR2 ANQGSEA. Trimming removed 6 bases from V and 5 bases from J, with 13 bases in between. This CDR3 comprises 13 residues. CDR3 region: CSVATGGTGELFF. The CDR3 DNA reads TGCAGCGTCGCGACAGGTGGGACCGGGGAGCTGTTTTTT.

A few counts support this clonotype. The rearrangement joins TRBV9 to TRBJ2-3; D possibly uses TRBD1 or TRBD2 (5 bases each). The germline CDR1 and CDR2 sequences are SGDLS and YYNGEE. This CDR3 is built from 13 residues. Trimming removed 3 bases at V and 10 bases at J, with 15 bases between. CDR3 protein: CASSGPGPTAQYF. The CDR3 DNA is TGTGCCAGCAGCGGACCGGGGCCTACGGCGCAGTATTTT.

The table lists this clonotype with a few counts. The chain joins TRBV2 to TRBJ2-6; 10 nucleotides align to TRBD1. Germline loops: CDR1 SNHLY, CDR2 FYNNEI. The CDR3 runs 17 residues. V trimming: 6 bases; J trimming: 4 bases; junction bases outside the gene matches: 9. CDR3 sequence (DNA): TGTGCCAGCAGCGTCGACAGGGGGCTCTCCGGGGCCAACGTCCTGACTTTC. This gives the protein CASSVDRGLSGANVLTF.

This clonotype occurred a few times. The chain is built from TRBV6-6 and TRBJ2-7, with D unclear. CDR1 is MNHNY, CDR2 SVGAGI, per germline (reference sequence). This CDR3 has 13 residues. The V gene lost 3 bases and the J gene lost 2 bases, with 8 bases spanning the gap. This CDR3 is CASSYSGAYEQYF. In DNA, the CDR3 is TGTGCCAGCAGTTATTCCGGAGCCTACGAGCAGTACTTC.

V and J are TRBV18 and TRBJ1-6; 9 bases are shared with TRBD1. The ends lost 2 bases at V and 7 bases at J; junction bases unmatched: 3. Germline-derived CDR1 and CDR2 are KGHSH and LQKENI. This CDR3 region has 15 residues. The CDR3 DNA is TGTGCCAGCTCACCAAGGGACAGGGACAATTCACCCCTCCACTTT. It yields the protein CASSPRDRDNSPLHF.